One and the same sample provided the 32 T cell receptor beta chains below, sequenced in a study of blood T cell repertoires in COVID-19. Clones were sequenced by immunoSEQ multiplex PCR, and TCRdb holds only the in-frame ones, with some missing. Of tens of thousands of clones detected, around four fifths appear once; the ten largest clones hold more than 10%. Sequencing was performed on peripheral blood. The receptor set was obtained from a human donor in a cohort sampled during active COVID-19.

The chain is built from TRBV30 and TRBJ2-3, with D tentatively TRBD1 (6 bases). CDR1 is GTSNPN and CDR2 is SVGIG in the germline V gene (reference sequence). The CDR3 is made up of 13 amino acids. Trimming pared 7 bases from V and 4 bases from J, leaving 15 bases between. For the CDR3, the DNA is TGTGCCTACTACAGGGATAAAGCAGATACGCAGTATTTT. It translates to CAYYRDKADTQYF.

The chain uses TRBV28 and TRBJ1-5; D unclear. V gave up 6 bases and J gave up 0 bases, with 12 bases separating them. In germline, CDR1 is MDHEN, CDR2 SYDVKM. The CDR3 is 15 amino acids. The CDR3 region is CASSSGRYSNQPQHF. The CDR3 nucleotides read TGTGCCAGCAGCTCGGGGAGATATAGCAATCAGCCCCAGCATTTT.

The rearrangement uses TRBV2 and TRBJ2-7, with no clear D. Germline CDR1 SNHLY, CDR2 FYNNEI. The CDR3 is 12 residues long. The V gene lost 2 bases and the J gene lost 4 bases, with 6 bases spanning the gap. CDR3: CASSELIYEQYF. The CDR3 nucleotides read TGTGCCAGCAGTGAACTTATATACGAGCAGTACTTC.

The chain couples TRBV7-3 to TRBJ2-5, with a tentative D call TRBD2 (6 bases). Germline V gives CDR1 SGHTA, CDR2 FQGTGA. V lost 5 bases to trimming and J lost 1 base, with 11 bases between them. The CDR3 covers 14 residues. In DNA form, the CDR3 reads TGTGCCAGCAGCCTCGCGGGATTCCAAGAGACCCAGTACTTC. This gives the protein CASSLAGFQETQYF.

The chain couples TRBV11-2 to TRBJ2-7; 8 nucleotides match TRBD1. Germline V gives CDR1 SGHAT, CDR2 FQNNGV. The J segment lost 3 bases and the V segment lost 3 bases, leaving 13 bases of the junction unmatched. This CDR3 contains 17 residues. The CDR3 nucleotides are TGTGCCAGCAGCTTGACAGCCGGGACAGGAAAAATCTACGAGCAGTACTTC. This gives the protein CASSLTAGTGKIYEQYF.

CDR3 sequence reads: CASSLYGTGPNSPLHF. Written as DNA, the CDR3 is TGTGCCAGCAGTTTATACGGGACAGGTCCGAATTCACCCCTCCACTTT. The rearrangement links TRBV27 to TRBJ1-6, with 8 bases aligning to TRBD1. The CDR3 runs to 16 residues. From germline, CDR1 is MNHEY and CDR2 SMNVEV (reference sequence). The ends lost 1 base at V and 7 bases at J; junction bases unmatched: 6.

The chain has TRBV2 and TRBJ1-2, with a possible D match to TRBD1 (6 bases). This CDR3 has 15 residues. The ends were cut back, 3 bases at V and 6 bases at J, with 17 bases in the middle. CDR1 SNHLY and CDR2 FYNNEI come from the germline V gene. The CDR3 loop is CASSELSGGANGYTF. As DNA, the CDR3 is TGTGCCAGCAGTGAGCTCAGTGGGGGGGCCAATGGCTACACCTTC.

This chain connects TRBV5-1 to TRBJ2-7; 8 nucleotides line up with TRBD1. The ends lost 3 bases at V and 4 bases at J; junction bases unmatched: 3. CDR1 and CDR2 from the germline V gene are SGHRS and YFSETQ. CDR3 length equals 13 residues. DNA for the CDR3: TGCGCCAGCAGCTACGGGACAGGATACGAGCAGTACTTC. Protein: CASSYGTGYEQYF.

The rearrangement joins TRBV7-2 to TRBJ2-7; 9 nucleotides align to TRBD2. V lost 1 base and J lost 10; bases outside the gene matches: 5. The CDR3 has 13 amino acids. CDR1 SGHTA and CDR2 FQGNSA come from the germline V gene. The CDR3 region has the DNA TGTGCCAGCAGCTTAGAATTAGCGGGAGCTCAGTACTTC. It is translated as CASSLELAGAQYF.

The CDR3 bases are TGCAGCGTTGAAGCCCCCGTTAATGGCTACACCTTC. Translated, it gives CSVEAPVNGYTF. The chain is built from TRBV29-1 and TRBJ1-2, with D hard to call. V dropped 1 base and J dropped 6 bases, with 9 bases sitting between them. Germline assignment: CDR1 SQVTM and CDR2 ANQGSEA. CDR3 length: 12 amino acids.

DNA for the CDR3: TGTGCCAGCAGTGAATTCGACAGGGATGAAAAACTGTTTTTT. Translating gives CASSEFDRDEKLFF. This chain uses TRBV25-1 with TRBJ1-4, with TRBD1 matching over 7 bases. The CDR3 is 14 amino acids. J lost 6 bases, V lost 1 base, and 2 bases had no gene match. In germline, CDR1 is MGHDK, CDR2 SYGVNS.

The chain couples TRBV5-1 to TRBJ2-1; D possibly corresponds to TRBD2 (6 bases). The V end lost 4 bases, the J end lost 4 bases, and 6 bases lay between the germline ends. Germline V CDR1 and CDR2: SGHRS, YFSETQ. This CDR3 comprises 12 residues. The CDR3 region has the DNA TGCGCCAGCAGCGCGGGATACAATGAGCAGTTCTTC. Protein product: CASSAGYNEQFF.

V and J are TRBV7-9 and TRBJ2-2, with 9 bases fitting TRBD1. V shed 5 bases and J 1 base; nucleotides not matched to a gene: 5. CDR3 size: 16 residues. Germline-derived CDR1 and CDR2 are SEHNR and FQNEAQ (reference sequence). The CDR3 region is CASSPPGQGNTGELFF. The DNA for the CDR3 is TGTGCCAGCAGCCCACCGGGACAGGGGAACACCGGGGAGCTGTTTTTT.

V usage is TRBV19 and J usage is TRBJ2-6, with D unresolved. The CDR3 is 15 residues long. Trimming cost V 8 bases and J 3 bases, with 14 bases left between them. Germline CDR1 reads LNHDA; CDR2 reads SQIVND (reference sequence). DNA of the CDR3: TGTGCCAGTGGAGCGACGGGTGGTGGGGCCAACGTCCTGACTTTC. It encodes CASGATGGGANVLTF.

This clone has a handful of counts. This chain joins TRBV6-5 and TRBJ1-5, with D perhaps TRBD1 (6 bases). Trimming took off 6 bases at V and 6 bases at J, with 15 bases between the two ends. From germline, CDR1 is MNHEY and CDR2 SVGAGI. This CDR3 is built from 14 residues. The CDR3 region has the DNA TGTGCCAGCAGCCTAGGGGGGGCTAGTCAGCCCCAGCATTTT. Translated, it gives CASSLGGASQPQHF.

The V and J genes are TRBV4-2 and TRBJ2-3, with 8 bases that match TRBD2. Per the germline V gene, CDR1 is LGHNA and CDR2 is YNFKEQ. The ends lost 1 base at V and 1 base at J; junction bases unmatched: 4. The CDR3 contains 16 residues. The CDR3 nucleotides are TGTGCCAGCAGCCAAGTGAATAGCGGGGGCACAGATACGCAGTATTTT. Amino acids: CASSQVNSGGTDTQYF.

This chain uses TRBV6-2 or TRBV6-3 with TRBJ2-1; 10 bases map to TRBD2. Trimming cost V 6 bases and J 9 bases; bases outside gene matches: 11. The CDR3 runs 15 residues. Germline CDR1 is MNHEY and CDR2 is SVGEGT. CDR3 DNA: TGTGCCAGCAGCAAGGGGACTAGCGTTTTTCCTGAGCAGTTCTTC. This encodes CASSKGTSVFPEQFF.

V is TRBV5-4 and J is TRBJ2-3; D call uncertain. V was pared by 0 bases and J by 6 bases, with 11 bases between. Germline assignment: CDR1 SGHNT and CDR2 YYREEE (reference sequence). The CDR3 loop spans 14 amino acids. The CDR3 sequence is CASSLVPGSDTQYF. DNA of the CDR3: TGTGCCAGCAGCTTGGTCCCCGGTTCTGATACGCAGTATTTT. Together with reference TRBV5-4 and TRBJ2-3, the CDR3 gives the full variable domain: ETGVTQSPTHLIKTRGQQVTLRCSSQSGHNTVSWYQQALGQGPQFIFQYYREEENGRGNFPPRFSGLQFPNYSSELNVNALELDDSALYLCASSLVPGSDTQYFGPGTRLTVL.

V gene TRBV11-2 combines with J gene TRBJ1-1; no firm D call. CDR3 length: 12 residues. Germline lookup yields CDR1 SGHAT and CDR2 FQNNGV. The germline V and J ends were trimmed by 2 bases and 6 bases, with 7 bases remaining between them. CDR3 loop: CASSLSRAEAFF. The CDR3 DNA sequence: TGTGCCAGCAGCTTAAGCCGCGCTGAAGCTTTCTTT.

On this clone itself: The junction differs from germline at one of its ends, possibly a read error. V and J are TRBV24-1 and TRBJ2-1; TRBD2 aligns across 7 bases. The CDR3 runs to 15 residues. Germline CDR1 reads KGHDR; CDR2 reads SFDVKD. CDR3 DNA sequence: TGTGCCACCGGTGATGGTTCTAGCGGATACAATGAGCAGTTCTTC. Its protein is CATGDGSSGYNEQFF.

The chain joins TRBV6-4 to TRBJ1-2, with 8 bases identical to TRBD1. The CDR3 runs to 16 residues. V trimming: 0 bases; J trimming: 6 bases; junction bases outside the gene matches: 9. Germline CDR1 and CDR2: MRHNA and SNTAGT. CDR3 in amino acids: CASSDSPWTGRDGYTF. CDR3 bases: TGTGCCAGCAGTGACTCCCCTTGGACAGGGAGGGATGGCTACACCTTC.

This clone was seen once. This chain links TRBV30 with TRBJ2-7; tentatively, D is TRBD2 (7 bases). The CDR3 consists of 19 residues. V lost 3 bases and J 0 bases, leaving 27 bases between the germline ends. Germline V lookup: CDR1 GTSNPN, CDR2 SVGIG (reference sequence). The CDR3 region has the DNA TGTGCCTGGAGCGAACTAGGGGGGGGAGGCATTGGGGGCTCCTACGAGCAGTACTTC. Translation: CAWSELGGGGIGGSYEQYF.

DNA of the CDR3: TGTGCCAGCAGTAGGAGCGGTTACTCTGGGGCCAACGTCCTGACTTTC. Residues: CASSRSGYSGANVLTF. This chain links TRBV28 with TRBJ2-6, with D maybe TRBD2 (5 bases). V was cut by 5 bases and J by 0 bases, with 11 bases left in between. Germline assignment: CDR1 MDHEN and CDR2 SYDVKM. The length of the CDR3 is 16 residues.

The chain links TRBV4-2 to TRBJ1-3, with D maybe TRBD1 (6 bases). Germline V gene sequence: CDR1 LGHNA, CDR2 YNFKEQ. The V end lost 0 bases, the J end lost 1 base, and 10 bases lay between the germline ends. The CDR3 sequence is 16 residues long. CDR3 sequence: CASSQDPRGSGNTIYF. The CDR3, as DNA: TGTGCCAGCAGCCAAGATCCCAGGGGATCTGGAAACACCATATATTTT.

CDR3 nucleotides: TGTGCCAGCAGCCGGACACGAGGGGGGGGCAATCAGCCCCAGCATTTT. The encoded protein is CASSRTRGGGNQPQHF. This chain joins TRBV11-2 and TRBJ1-5; D perhaps matches TRBD1 (6 bases). V lost 5 bases, J lost 2 bases, and 16 bases lay in between. CDR1 is SGHAT, CDR2 FQNNGV, per germline. This CDR3 contains 16 residues.

CDR3: CASSHDRGTLHF. The CDR3 coding sequence is TGTGCCAGCAGCCACGACAGGGGGACCCTCCACTTT. The rearrangement links TRBV6-5 to TRBJ1-6, with TRBD1 matching over 9 bases. Germline V gene lookup returns CDR1 MNHEY and CDR2 SVGAGI. The CDR3 has 12 residues. The V and J ends lost 6 bases and 14 bases, in that order; junction bases with no gene match: 5.

The CDR3 region has the DNA TGTGCCAGCAGCTTAGTATCGGGTAGTTTTAATTCACCCCTCCACTTT. Translated: CASSLVSGSFNSPLHF. The chain is built from TRBV7-6 and TRBJ1-6; D unresolved. Germline-derived CDR1 and CDR2 are SGHVS and FNYEAQ. V lost 1 base, J lost 6 bases, and 13 bases lay in between. There are 16 residues in the CDR3.

The CDR3 protein is CASSHELNEQYF. The CDR3 coding sequence is TGTGCCAGCAGTCATGAACTCAACGAGCAGTACTTC. The chain links TRBV12-3 or TRBV12-4 to TRBJ2-7; no reliable D call. The CDR3 sequence is 12 residues long. V lost 5 bases to trimming and J lost 5 bases, with 10 bases between them.

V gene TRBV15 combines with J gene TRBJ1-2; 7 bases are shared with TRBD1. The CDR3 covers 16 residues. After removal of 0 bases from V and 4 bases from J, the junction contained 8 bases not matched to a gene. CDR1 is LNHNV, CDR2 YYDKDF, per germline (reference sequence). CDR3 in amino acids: CATSRDSDRASYGYTF. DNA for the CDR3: TGTGCCACCAGCAGAGACTCTGACAGGGCAAGCTATGGCTACACCTTC.

The CDR3 protein is CASSLARQNIQETQYF. CDR3 bases: TGTGCCAGCAGCTTAGCCCGACAGAACATACAAGAGACCCAGTACTTC. V usage is TRBV11-2 and J usage is TRBJ2-5; D might be TRBD1 (5 bases). The germline V gene encodes CDR1 SGHAT and CDR2 FQNNGV. The V end was cut by 1 base, the J end by 2 bases, with 14 bases between. The CDR3 is 16 amino acids.

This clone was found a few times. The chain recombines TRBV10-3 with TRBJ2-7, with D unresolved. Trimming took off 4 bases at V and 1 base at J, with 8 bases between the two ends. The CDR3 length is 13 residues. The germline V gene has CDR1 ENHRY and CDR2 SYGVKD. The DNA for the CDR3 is TGTGCCATCAGTGGTACAAATTCCTACGAGCAGTACTTC. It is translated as CAISGTNSYEQYF.

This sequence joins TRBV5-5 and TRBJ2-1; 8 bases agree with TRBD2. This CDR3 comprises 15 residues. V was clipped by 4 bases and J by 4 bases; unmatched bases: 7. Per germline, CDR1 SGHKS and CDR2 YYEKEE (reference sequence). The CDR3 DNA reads TGTGCCAGCAGCCCGGGACTAGAGGGGTACAATGAGCAGTTCTTC. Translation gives CASSPGLEGYNEQFF.